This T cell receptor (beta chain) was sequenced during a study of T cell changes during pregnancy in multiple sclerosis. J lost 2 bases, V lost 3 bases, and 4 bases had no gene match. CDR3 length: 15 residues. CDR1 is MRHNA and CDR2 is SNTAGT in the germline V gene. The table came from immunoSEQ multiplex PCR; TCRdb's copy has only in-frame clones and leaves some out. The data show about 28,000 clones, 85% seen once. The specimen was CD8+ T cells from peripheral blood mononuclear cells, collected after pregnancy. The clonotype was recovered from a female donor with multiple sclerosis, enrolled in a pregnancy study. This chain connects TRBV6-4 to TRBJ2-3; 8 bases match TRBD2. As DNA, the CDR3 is TGTGCCAGCAGTGATGGGCGGGGGGCCACAGATACGCAGTATTTT. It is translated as CASSDGRGATDTQYF.